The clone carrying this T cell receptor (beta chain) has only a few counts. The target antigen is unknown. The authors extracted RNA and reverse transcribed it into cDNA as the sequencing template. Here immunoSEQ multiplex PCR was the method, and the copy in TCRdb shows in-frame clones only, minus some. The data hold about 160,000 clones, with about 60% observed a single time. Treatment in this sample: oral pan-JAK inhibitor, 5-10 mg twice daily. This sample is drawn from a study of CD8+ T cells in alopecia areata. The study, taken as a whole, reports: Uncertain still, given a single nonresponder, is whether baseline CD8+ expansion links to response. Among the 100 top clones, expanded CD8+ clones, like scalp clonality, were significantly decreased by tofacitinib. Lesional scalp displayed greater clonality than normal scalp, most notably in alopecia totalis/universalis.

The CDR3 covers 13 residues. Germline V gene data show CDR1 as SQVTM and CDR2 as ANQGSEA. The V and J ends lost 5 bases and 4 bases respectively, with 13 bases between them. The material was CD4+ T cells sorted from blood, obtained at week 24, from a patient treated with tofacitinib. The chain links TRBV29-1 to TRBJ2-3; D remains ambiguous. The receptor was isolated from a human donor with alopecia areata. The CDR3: CSVTEWSADTQYF. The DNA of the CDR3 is TGCAGCGTTACCGAGTGGAGCGCAGATACGCAGTATTTT.